Listed here are 22 T cell receptor beta chains from one sample, sequenced in a study of blood T cells in healthy people across ages. A J-beta primer mix and a sample-barcoded 5' primer were used in a second PCR of roughly 6 to 12 cycles. TCRdb processed the 5' RACE reads anew with MiXCR; each CDR3 protein has one entry. The repertoire holds roughly 1.9 million distinct CDR3 sequences, with approximately 40% as singletons. The sequenced sample was blood. These TCRs come from a human donor in good health.

The CDR3: CASSLERVDTQYF. CDR3 sequence (DNA): TGTGCCAGCAGCTTAGAGCGGGTGGATACGCAGTATTTT. The chain has TRBV7-2 and TRBJ2-3; the D gene is possibly TRBD2 (6 bases). The CDR3 totals 13 residues. The germline V gene has CDR1 SGHTA and CDR2 FQGNSA. Trimming stripped 1 base from V and 6 bases from J, with 8 bases between. Variable domain in full (rest from reference TRBV7-2 and TRBJ2-3): GAGVSQSPSNKVTEKGKDVELRCDPISGHTALYWYRQSLGQGLEFLIYFQGNSAPDKSGLPSDRFSAERTGGSVSTLTIQRTQQEDSAVYLCASSLERVDTQYFGPGTRLTVL.

V and J are TRBV20-1 and TRBJ2-3, with TRBD2 identical over 9 bases. CDR3 length: 14 residues. Looked up from germline, CDR1 is DFQATT and CDR2 is SNEGSKA (reference sequence). With 4 bases clipped from V and 5 bases from J, the junction kept 7 bases outside the gene matches. This CDR3 is CSAKPSGAEDTQYF. CDR3 coding DNA: TGCAGTGCTAAACCTAGCGGGGCAGAAGATACGCAGTATTTT.

This clonotype was counted a few times. This chain connects TRBV7-2 to TRBJ2-3; TRBD1 agrees at 8 bases. The germline CDR1 and CDR2 sequences are SGHTA and FQGNSA. Trimming removed 5 bases from V and 6 bases from J; junction bases left unmatched: 7. This CDR3 is built from 14 residues. The CDR3 is CASSPRTGKDTQYF. CDR3 coding DNA: TGTGCCAGCAGCCCCCGGACAGGGAAGGATACGCAGTATTTT.

The chain joins TRBV27 to TRBJ1-2; 8 positions agree with TRBD1. The trim removed 5 bases at V and 6 bases at J, leaving 8 bases unmatched. This CDR3 has 14 amino acids. Per germline, CDR1 MNHEY and CDR2 SMNVEV (reference sequence). The CDR3 DNA follows: TGTGCCAGCAGTAGGGACAGGACCTCTAATGGCTACACCTTC. Protein: CASSRDRTSNGYTF.

This clonotype appeared a few times. The chain recombines TRBV10-3 with TRBJ2-4; 10 bases align to TRBD1. Trimming took 4 bases from V and 0 from J; bases not matched to a gene: 9. CDR1 is ENHRY and CDR2 is SYGVKD in the germline V gene. The CDR3 loop spans 18 amino acids. The CDR3 here is CAISGQGASNTAKNIQYF. In DNA, the CDR3 is TGTGCCATCAGTGGACAGGGGGCATCTAATACAGCCAAAAACATTCAGTACTTC.

This clonotype was counted ten times or more. The chain carries TRBV6-2 or TRBV6-3 and TRBJ2-7; D may correspond to TRBD1 or TRBD2 (5 bases each). This CDR3 region has 12 residues. CDR1 is MNHEY and CDR2 is SVGEGT in the germline V gene. Trimming removed 8 bases at V and 2 bases at J, with 10 bases between. The CDR3, as DNA: TGTGCCAGCGGGACGGATACCTACGAGCAGTACTTC. The encoded protein is CASGTDTYEQYF.

The chain employs TRBV6-1 and TRBJ2-3, with a tentative D call TRBD2 (5 bases). The V gene's germline CDR1 is MNHNS and CDR2 SASEGT. V was pared by 3 bases and J by 2 bases, with 12 bases between. The CDR3 consists of 15 residues. Here the CDR3 DNA reads TGTGCCAGCAGTGACCATGGGAGACCCACAGATACGCAGTATTTT. Amino acid sequence: CASSDHGRPTDTQYF.

This chain joins TRBV20-1 and TRBJ1-1; no clear D. CDR1 and CDR2 (germline): DFQATT, SNEGSKA (reference sequence). V was pared by 1 base and J by 0 bases, with 9 bases between. CDR3 size: 14 residues. The CDR3, as DNA: TGCAGTGCTAGAGGGAGGACGGTGAACACTGAAGCTTTCTTT. Its protein is CSARGRTVNTEAFF.

This clonotype was found a few times. V usage is TRBV5-1 and J usage is TRBJ2-5; D not certain. There are 14 residues in the CDR3. CDR1 and CDR2 (germline): SGHRS, YFSETQ. V dropped 3 bases and J dropped 1 base, with 10 bases sitting between them. The CDR3 reads CASSWAQAQETQYF. The DNA for the CDR3 is TGCGCCAGCAGCTGGGCCCAGGCCCAAGAGACCCAGTACTTC.

The chain recombines TRBV28 with TRBJ1-1; D is possibly TRBD1 (6 bases). The CDR3 loop spans 15 amino acids. V was cut by 5 bases and J by 1 base, with 14 bases left in between. Germline lookup yields CDR1 MDHEN and CDR2 SYDVKM. The CDR3: CASSQPGQSNTEAFF. The CDR3 nucleotides read TGTGCCAGCAGTCAGCCCGGACAGTCGAACACTGAAGCTTTCTTT. Looking up the rest from reference TRBV28 and TRBJ1-1 gives the full variable domain: DVKVTQSSRYLVKRTGEKVFLECVQDMDHENMFWYRQDPGLGLRLIYFSYDVKMKEKGDIPEGYSVSREKKERFSLILESASTNQTSMYLCASSQPGQSNTEAFFGQGTRLTVV.

This clonotype has a handful of counts. V is TRBV6-1 and J is TRBJ1-2, with D unresolved. Germline CDR1 reads MNHNS; CDR2 reads SASEGT. V was pared by 3 bases and J by 12 bases, with 20 bases between. CDR3 length: 14 residues. CDR3 nucleotides: TGTGCCAGCAGTGATCCCTCGGGAGCTATCTATCACACCTTC. Its translation is CASSDPSGAIYHTF.

The chain has TRBV3-1 and TRBJ2-7; no clear D gene. This CDR3 contains 12 residues. Germline V gives CDR1 LGHDT, CDR2 YNNKEL (reference sequence). With 2 bases removed from V and 3 bases from J, the gap between germline ends came to 5 bases. The CDR3 loop is CASSQLVYEQYF. The CDR3 DNA is TGTGCCAGCAGCCAACTGGTCTACGAGCAGTACTTC.

This clonotype was seen a few times. J is TRBJ2-5 and V is TRBV4-1, with a possible D match to TRBD2 (7 bases). The V end lost 2 bases, the J end lost 12 bases, and 16 bases lay between the germline ends. The length of the CDR3 is 13 residues. From germline, CDR1 is MGHRA and CDR2 YSYEKL. The CDR3 protein is CASSQLLGGVEYF. The CDR3 DNA follows: TGCGCCAGCAGCCAACTCCTAGGGGGGGTCGAGTACTTC.

V is TRBV12-3 or TRBV12-4 and J is TRBJ2-5; no firm D call. CDR3 length: 13 amino acids. Trimming cost V 4 bases and J 1 base, with 7 bases left between them. In nucleotides, the CDR3 is TGTGCCAGCAGTTATGGCCTCCAAGAGACCCAGTACTTC. This translates into CASSYGLQETQYF.

J is TRBJ1-2 and V is TRBV7-6; TRBD1 agrees at 7 bases. The V gene end was trimmed by 5 bases and the J gene end by 0 bases; junction bases not matched to a gene: 18. The CDR3 runs to 19 residues. Germline V lookup: CDR1 SGHVS, CDR2 FNYEAQ. The CDR3 sequence is CASSPVATQGQLANYGYTF. In nucleotides, the CDR3 is TGTGCCAGCAGCCCAGTAGCGACACAGGGACAGCTAGCTAACTATGGCTACACCTTC.

The chain links TRBV7-9 to TRBJ2-1, with 7 positions matching TRBD1. The germline V gene encodes CDR1 SEHNR and CDR2 FQNEAQ (reference sequence). The J segment lost 0 bases and the V segment lost 4 bases, leaving 18 bases of the junction unmatched. This CDR3 is built from 20 residues. This CDR3 is CASSSVGTAQSLRSYNEQFF. The CDR3 region has the DNA TGTGCCAGCAGCTCAGTGGGGACAGCTCAATCTTTACGCTCCTACAATGAGCAGTTCTTC.

This clonotype was counted only a few times. The chain carries TRBV30 and TRBJ2-1; D gene unclear. The CDR3 length is 14 residues. CDR1 is GTSNPN, CDR2 SVGIG, per germline (reference sequence). The V and J ends lost 1 base and 0 bases respectively, with 7 bases between them. The CDR3 region is CAWSGLSSYNEQFF. In nucleotides, the CDR3 is TGTGCCTGGAGTGGTCTGAGCTCCTACAATGAGCAGTTCTTC.

V is TRBV4-2 and J is TRBJ2-1, with D uncertain. V was clipped by 0 bases and J by 8 bases, with 5 bases between them. The CDR3 runs to 12 residues. CDR1 and CDR2 from the germline V gene are LGHNA and YNFKEQ. The CDR3 DNA is TGTGCCAGCAGCCAAGAAGAATATGAGCAGTTCTTC. The encoded protein is CASSQEEYEQFF.

The chain employs TRBV4-3 and TRBJ1-4, with D uncertain. There are 15 residues in the CDR3. V shed 4 bases and J shed 5 bases, with 14 bases lying between them. Germline CDR1 and CDR2: LGHNA and YSLEER. CDR3 protein: CASSLTRRKNEKLFF. CDR3 nucleotides: TGCGCCAGCAGCCTGACGAGACGGAAGAATGAAAAACTGTTTTTT.

V gene TRBV20-1 combines with J gene TRBJ2-1, with 7 bases identical to TRBD1. Germline assignment: CDR1 DFQATT and CDR2 SNEGSKA (reference sequence). V lost 0 bases to trimming and J lost 8 bases; unmatched junction nucleotides: 7. CDR3 size: 14 residues. The CDR3 region is CSARDSRGRHEQFF. The CDR3 DNA sequence: TGCAGTGCTAGAGATTCGAGGGGGCGACATGAGCAGTTCTTC.

This clonotype has a handful of counts. This chain joins TRBV20-1 and TRBJ2-7; 7 positions match TRBD2. The CDR3 length is 13 residues. Germline V gene data show CDR1 as DFQATT and CDR2 as SNEGSKA (reference sequence). The CDR3 loop reads CNAAGRTSYEQYF. The DNA of the CDR3 is TGCAATGCAGCGGGACGTACATCCTACGAGCAGTACTTC.

This chain uses TRBV5-1 with TRBJ2-7, with TRBD2 matching 9 bases. V trimming: 5 bases; J trimming: 0 bases; junction bases outside the gene matches: 9. Germline V gene sequence: CDR1 SGHRS, CDR2 YFSETQ. This CDR3 is 16 amino acids long. CDR3 loop: CASRLSSGARSYEQYF. The CDR3 nucleotides read TGCGCCAGCAGATTGTCTAGCGGGGCTCGCTCCTACGAGCAGTACTTC.